This T cell receptor beta chain emerged from a study of blood T cell repertoires in COVID-19. Study in general: Some COVID-19 samples were acute and others convalescent; all came from the United States, Italy and Spain. T cells, B-cell-depleted T cells, or PBMCs provided the cDNA or gDNA that served as material.

Measured with immunoSEQ multiplex PCR; TCRdb has only the in-frame clones, and not every one. The sample gives some 180,000 clones, roughly 85% of which show up once; roughly 6.2% is in the top ten. The study drew participants aged about 18 to 90 years from around 24 US areas. Each participant's cohort was designated according to participant-reported clinical history. This clone was found once. CDR1 and CDR2 (germline): KGHDR, SFDVKD. V was clipped by 5 bases and J by 5 bases; unmatched bases: 4. The CDR3 runs 14 residues. This chain connects TRBV24-1 to TRBJ2-5; 10 nucleotides line up with TRBD1. The sequencing input was PBMCs or T cells enriched from blood (not recorded which). The TCR comes from a man aged 35 to 55 who had recovered from COVID-19. The CDR3 bases are TGTGCCACCAGTGTTCCGGGACAGGGGGAGACCCAGTACTTC. Amino acids: CATSVPGQGETQYF.